The clone carrying this T cell receptor (beta chain) was counted many times. As yet, its antigen is unknown. This entry comes from a study of breast tumors, draining lymph nodes, adjacent tissues. Overall study results and limits: Data only fit, rather than demonstrated, lymph node origin of most tumor T cells.

This CDR3 is 15 amino acids long. V lost 6 bases, J lost 1 base, and 4 bases stayed unmatched. Germline V CDR1 and CDR2: SQVTM, ANQGSEA. The lymph nodes were axillary draining lymph nodes from breast cancer patients. MiXCR, applied by TCRdb to the multiplex PCR reads, yields one record per CDR3 protein. The table has about 130,000 distinct CDR3 sequences, around 22% seen once. The sequence was collected from a female donor with breast cancer. Some clones in this sample may be carry-over from other donors' samples. The V call is TRBV29-1, the J call TRBJ2-7, with TRBD2 identical over 15 bases. Sequenced input: axillary lymph node tissue. CDR3 coding DNA: TGCAGCGTGACCGGGACTAGCGGGAGGTCCTACGAGCAGTACTTC. Encoded protein: CSVTGTSGRSYEQYF.